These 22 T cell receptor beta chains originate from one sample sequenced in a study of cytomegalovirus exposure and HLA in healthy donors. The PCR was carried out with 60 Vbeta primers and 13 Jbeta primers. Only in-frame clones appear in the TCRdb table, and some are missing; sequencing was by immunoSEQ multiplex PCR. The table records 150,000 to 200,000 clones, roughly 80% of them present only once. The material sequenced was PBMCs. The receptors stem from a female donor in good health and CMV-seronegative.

The CDR3: CASSSDRGGSYEQYF. In DNA, the CDR3 is TGTGCCAGCAGCTCTGACAGGGGGGGCTCCTACGAGCAGTACTTC. V and J are TRBV5-4 and TRBJ2-7; 9 bases align to TRBD1. The CDR3 is 15 amino acids. Germline CDR1 is SGHNT and CDR2 is YYREEE (reference sequence). J lost 0 bases, V lost 3 bases, and 4 bases had no gene match. The full variable domain, rest sourced from reference TRBV5-4 and TRBJ2-7, is ETGVTQSPTHLIKTRGQQVTLRCSSQSGHNTVSWYQQALGQGPQFIFQYYREEENGRGNFPPRFSGLQFPNYSSELNVNALELDDSALYLCASSSDRGGSYEQYFGPGTRLTVT.

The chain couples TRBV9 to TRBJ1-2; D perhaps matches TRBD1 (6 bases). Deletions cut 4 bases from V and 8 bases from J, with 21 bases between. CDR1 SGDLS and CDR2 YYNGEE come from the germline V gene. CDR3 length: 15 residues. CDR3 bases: TGTGCCAGCAGCCCACCTCCGGGACATTCTCGAGGCTACACCTTC. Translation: CASSPPPGHSRGYTF.

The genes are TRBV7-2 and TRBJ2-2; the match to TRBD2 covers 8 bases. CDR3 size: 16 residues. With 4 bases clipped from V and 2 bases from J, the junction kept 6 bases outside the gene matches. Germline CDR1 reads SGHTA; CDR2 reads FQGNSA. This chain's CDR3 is CASSSGGTRNTGELFF. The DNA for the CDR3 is TGTGCCAGCAGCTCCGGGGGGACTAGAAACACCGGGGAGCTGTTTTTT.

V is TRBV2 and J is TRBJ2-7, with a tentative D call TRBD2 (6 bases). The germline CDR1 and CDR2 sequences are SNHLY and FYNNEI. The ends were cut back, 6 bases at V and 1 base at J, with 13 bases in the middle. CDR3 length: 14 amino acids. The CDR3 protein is CASRTPAGSYEQYF. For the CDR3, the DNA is TGTGCCAGCAGGACCCCCGCGGGGTCCTACGAGCAGTACTTC. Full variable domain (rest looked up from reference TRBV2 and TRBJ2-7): EPEVTQTPSHQVTQMGQEVILRCVPISNHLYFYWYRQILGQKVEFLVSFYNNEISEKSEIFDDQFSVERPDGSNFTLKIRSTKLEDSAMYFCASRTPAGSYEQYFGPGTRLTVT.

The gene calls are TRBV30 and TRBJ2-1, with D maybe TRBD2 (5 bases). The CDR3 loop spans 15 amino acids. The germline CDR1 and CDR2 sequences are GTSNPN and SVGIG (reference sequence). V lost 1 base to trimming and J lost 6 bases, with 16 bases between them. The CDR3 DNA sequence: TGTGCCTGGAGTGAAGGGTGGATGAGGGCCAATGAGCAGTTCTTC. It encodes CAWSEGWMRANEQFF.

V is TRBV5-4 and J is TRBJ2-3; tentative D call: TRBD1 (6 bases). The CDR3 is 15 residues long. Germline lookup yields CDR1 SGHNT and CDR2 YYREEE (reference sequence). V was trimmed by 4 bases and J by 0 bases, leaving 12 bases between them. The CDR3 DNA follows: TGTGCCAGCAGCCTAGACAGGCCTAGCACAGATACGCAGTATTTT. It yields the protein CASSLDRPSTDTQYF. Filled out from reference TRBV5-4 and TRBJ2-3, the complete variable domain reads ETGVTQSPTHLIKTRGQQVTLRCSSQSGHNTVSWYQQALGQGPQFIFQYYREEENGRGNFPPRFSGLQFPNYSSELNVNALELDDSALYLCASSLDRPSTDTQYFGPGTRLTVL.

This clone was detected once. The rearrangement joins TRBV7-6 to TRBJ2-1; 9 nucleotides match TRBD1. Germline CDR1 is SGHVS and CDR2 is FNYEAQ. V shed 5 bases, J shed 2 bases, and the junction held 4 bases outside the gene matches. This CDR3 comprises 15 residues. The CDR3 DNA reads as TGTGCCAGCAGCCCCGGGACAGGGACCTACAATGAGCAGTTCTTC. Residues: CASSPGTGTYNEQFF.

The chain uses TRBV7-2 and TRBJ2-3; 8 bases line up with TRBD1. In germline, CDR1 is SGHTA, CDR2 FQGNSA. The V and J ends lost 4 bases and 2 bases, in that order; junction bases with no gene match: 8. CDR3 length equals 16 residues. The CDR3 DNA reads TGTGCCAGCAGCTCTGACAGGGGCCATTACACAGATACGCAGTATTTT. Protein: CASSSDRGHYTDTQYF.

In nucleotides, the CDR3 is TGTGCCAGCAGCGCGGAGAACAGGGGCGGTTCACCCCTCCACTTT. As protein: CASSAENRGGSPLHF. V gene TRBV9 combines with J gene TRBJ1-6; TRBD1 aligns across 7 bases. CDR3 size: 15 residues. With 3 bases clipped from V and 9 bases from J, the junction kept 9 bases outside the gene matches. Germline V gives CDR1 SGDLS, CDR2 YYNGEE.

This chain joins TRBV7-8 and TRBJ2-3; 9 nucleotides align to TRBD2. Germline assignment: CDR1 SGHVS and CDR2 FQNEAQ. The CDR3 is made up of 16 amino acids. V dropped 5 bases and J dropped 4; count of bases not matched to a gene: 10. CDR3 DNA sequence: TGTGCCAGCAGCACCTTTAGCGGGAGTACGTCAGATACGCAGTATTTT. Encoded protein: CASSTFSGSTSDTQYF. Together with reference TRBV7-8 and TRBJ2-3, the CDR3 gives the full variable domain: GAGVSQSPRYKVAKRGQDVALRCDPISGHVSLFWYQQALGQGPEFLTYFQNEAQLDKSGLPSDRFFAERPEGSVSTLKIQRTQQEDSAVYLCASSTFSGSTSDTQYFGPGTRLTVL.

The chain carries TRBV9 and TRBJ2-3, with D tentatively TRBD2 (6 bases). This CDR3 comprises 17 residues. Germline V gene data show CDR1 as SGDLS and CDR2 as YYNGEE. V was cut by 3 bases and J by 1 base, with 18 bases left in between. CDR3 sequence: CASSAAVAGLGTDTQYF. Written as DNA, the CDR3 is TGTGCCAGCAGCGCCGCTGTTGCGGGGCTAGGCACAGATACGCAGTATTTT.

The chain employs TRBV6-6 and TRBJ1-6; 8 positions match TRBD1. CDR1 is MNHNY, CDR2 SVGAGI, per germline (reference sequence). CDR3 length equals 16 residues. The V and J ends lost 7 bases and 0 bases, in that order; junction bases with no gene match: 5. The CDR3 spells CASNRDRSSYNSPLHF. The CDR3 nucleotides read TGTGCCAGCAATCGGGACAGGAGCTCCTATAATTCACCCCTCCACTTT.

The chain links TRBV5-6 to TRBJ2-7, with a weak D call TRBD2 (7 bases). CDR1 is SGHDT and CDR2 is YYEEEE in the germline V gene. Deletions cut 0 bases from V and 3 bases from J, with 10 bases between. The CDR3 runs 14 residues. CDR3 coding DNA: TGTGCCAGCAGCTTGGGAGGGGGGGGCTACGAGCAGTACTTC. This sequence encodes CASSLGGGGYEQYF.

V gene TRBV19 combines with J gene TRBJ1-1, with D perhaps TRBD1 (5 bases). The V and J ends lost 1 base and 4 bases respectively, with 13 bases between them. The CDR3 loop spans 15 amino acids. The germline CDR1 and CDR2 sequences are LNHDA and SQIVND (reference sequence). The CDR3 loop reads CASSIVAAGGTEAFF. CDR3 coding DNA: TGTGCCAGTAGTATAGTGGCGGCCGGGGGCACTGAAGCTTTCTTT.

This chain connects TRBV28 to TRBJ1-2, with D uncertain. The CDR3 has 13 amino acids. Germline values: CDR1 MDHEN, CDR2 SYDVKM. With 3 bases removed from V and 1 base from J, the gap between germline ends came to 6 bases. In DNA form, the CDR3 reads TGTGCCAGCAGTTTGAACGGTAACTATGGCTACACCTTC. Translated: CASSLNGNYGYTF.

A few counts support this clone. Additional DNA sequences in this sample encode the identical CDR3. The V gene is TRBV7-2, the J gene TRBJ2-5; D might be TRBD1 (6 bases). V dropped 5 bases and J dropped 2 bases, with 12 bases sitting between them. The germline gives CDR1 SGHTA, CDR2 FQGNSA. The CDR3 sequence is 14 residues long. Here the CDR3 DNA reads TGTGCCAGCAGCCCTGGACAGAGACAAGAGACCCAGTACTTC. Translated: CASSPGQRQETQYF.

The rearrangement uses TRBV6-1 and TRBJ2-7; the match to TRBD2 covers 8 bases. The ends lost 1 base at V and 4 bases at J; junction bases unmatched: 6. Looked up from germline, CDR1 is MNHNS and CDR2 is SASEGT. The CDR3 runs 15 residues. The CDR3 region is CASSEGLAGLYEQYF. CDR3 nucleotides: TGTGCCAGCAGTGAAGGTCTAGCGGGCTTGTACGAGCAGTACTTC.

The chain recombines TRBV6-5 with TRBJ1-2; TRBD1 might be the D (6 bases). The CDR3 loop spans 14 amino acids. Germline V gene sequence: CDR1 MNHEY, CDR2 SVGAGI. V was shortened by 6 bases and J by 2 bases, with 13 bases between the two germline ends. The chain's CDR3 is CASSEGGWNYGYTF. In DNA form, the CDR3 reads TGTGCCAGCAGCGAGGGGGGGTGGAACTATGGCTACACCTTC.

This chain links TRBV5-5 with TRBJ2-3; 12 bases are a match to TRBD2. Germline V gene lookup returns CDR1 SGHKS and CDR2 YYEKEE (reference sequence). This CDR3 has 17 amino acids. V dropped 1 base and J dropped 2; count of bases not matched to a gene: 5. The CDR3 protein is CASSLKTSGRSTDTQYF. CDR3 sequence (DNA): TGTGCCAGCAGCTTGAAGACTAGCGGGAGATCCACAGATACGCAGTATTTT.

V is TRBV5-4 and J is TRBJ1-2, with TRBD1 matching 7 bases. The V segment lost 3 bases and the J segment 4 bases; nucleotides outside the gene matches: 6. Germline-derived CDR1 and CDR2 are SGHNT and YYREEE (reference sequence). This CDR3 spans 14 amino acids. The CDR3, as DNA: TGTGCCAGCAGCTCCGCGGGGACAGTCTATGGCTACACCTTC. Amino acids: CASSSAGTVYGYTF.

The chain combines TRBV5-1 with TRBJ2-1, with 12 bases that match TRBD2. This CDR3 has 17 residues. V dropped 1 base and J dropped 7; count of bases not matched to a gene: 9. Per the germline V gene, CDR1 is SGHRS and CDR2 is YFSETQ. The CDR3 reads CASSLPSGRVGTNEQFF. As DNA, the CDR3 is TGCGCCAGCAGCTTGCCTAGCGGGAGGGTGGGTACAAATGAGCAGTTCTTC. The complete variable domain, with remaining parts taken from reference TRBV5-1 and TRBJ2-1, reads KAGVTQTPRYLIKTRGQQVTLSCSPISGHRSVSWYQQTPGQGLQFLFEYFSETQRNKGNFPGRFSGRQFSNSRSEMNVSTLELGDSALYLCASSLPSGRVGTNEQFFGPGTRLTVL.

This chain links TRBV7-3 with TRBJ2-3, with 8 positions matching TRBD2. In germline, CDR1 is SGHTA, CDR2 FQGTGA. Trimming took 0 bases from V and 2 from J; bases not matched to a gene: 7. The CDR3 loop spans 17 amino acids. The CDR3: CASSLTPTSGSTDTQYF. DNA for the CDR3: TGTGCCAGCAGCTTAACGCCCACTAGCGGCTCCACAGATACGCAGTATTTT.